This T cell receptor beta chain was observed in a study of T cells after yellow fever vaccination. Study results and caveats: Among all clonotypes, a small share was observed in both CD4 and CD8 compartments. Boosting was followed by the reappearance of most primary-vaccination clones (roughly 96% CD4, 85% to 90% CD8).

Trimming removed 4 bases from V and 7 bases from J, with 20 bases in between. Germline values: CDR1 LGHDT, CDR2 YNNKEL (reference sequence). The CDR3 runs 16 residues. From the 5' RACE reads, TCRdb called clonotypes with MiXCR, one entry per CDR3 protein. Among around 600,000 distinct CDR3 sequences listed, about 12% were seen once. This clonotype has ten or more counts. What it binds is unknown. The chain carries TRBV3-1 and TRBJ2-4; D unresolved. The receptor's source is a man aged 30 to 45 who received the YFV17D yellow fever vaccine. The specimen was PBMCs, collected on the day of the yellow fever booster vaccination. As DNA, the CDR3 is TGTGCCAGCAGCCCTGAACCTCAATTAGTTCGCAACATTCAGTACTTC. Residues: CASSPEPQLVRNIQYF.